Following are 12 T cell receptor beta chains from one sample sequenced in a study of low-dose radiotherapy and immunotherapy resistance in tumors. TRAV- and TRBV-specific primers primed first-strand cDNA, covering alpha and beta chains. TCR amplification used around 19 PCR cycles, a constant-region primer and a V-primer adapter. TCRdb fed the reads into MiXCR, producing one record per CDR3 protein. The top ten clones hold approximately 10% of a sample with 60,000 to 90,000 distinct CDR3 sequences, approximately 31% of them seen once. The time point denotes: before trial treatment. This material consisted of PBMCs, taken before treatment. The receptors stem from a female donor with ovarian cancer.

V and J are TRBV12-3 or TRBV12-4 and TRBJ1-4; TRBD1 agrees at 9 bases. J gave up 10 bases and V 6 bases, and 12 bases lay outside the gene matches. The CDR3 is made up of 15 amino acids. The CDR3 loop reads CASREGQGPRGKLFF. The CDR3 DNA sequence: TGTGCCAGCAGGGAAGGACAGGGGCCGAGGGGAAAACTGTTTTTT.

This chain links TRBV4-1 with TRBJ2-1; no definite D call. V lost 0 bases and J lost 0, with 9 bases in between. Germline loops: CDR1 MGHRA, CDR2 YSYEKL. The CDR3 is 16 amino acids. CDR3 bases: TGCGCCAGCAGCCAAGACGAGTCCTACTCCTACAATGAGCAGTTCTTC. Its translation: CASSQDESYSYNEQFF.

This clonotype was found many times. The rearrangement links TRBV7-6 to TRBJ1-1; possible D gene TRBD1, 5 bases. This CDR3 region has 16 residues. Looked up from germline, CDR1 is SGHVS and CDR2 is FNYEAQ. The V end lost 1 base, the J end lost 0 bases, and 12 bases lay between the germline ends. CDR3 amino acids: CASSLGFGRVNTEAFF. CDR3 coding DNA: TGTGCCAGCAGCTTAGGATTTGGCAGGGTGAACACTGAAGCTTTCTTT.

The rearrangement uses TRBV25-1 and TRBJ1-2, with D uncertain. V gave up 4 bases and J gave up 5 bases, with 8 bases separating them. The CDR3 totals 12 residues. The germline V gene has CDR1 MGHDK and CDR2 SYGVNS. The CDR3 here is CASSGPGYGYTF. For the CDR3, the DNA is TGTGCCAGCAGTGGGCCCGGGTATGGCTACACCTTC.

This clonotype has a count of ten or more. The CDR3: CSVTGTGGHEQYF. CDR3 DNA: TGCAGCGTCACCGGGACAGGGGGACACGAGCAGTACTTC. The V and J genes are TRBV29-1 and TRBJ2-7; 11 bases line up with TRBD1. Germline V gene data show CDR1 as SQVTM and CDR2 as ANQGSEA. The junction had 6 bases not matched to a gene; V was cut back by 6 bases and J by 5 bases. The CDR3 extends over 13 amino acids.

There are many counts of this clonotype. The gene calls are TRBV5-4 and TRBJ2-2, with D possibly being TRBD2 (5 bases). The germline V and J ends were trimmed by 2 bases and 6 bases, with 8 bases remaining between them. The CDR3 runs to 13 residues. Germline V gene sequence: CDR1 SGHNT, CDR2 YYREEE (reference sequence). The CDR3 sequence: CASSFSRAGELFF. The CDR3 DNA reads TGTGCCAGCAGCTTTTCGCGGGCCGGGGAGCTGTTTTTT.

This clonotype was recorded at least ten times. The chain carries TRBV7-8 and TRBJ1-1; D unclear. CDR1 is SGHVS, CDR2 FQNEAQ, per germline. The CDR3 has 15 amino acids. Trimming stripped 5 bases from V and 5 bases from J, with 18 bases between. The CDR3 sequence: CASSAIPSRDTEAFF. The CDR3 nucleotides are TGTGCCAGCAGCGCCATACCTTCTCGGGATACTGAAGCTTTCTTT. The full variable domain, its missing parts supplied by reference TRBV7-8 and TRBJ1-1, is GAGVSQSPRYKVAKRGQDVALRCDPISGHVSLFWYQQALGQGPEFLTYFQNEAQLDKSGLPSDRFFAERPEGSVSTLKIQRTQQEDSAVYLCASSAIPSRDTEAFFGQGTRLTVV.

V gene TRBV30 combines with J gene TRBJ1-5, with a tentative D call TRBD1 (6 bases). This CDR3 is 15 amino acids long. The V end was cut by 2 bases, the J end by 11 bases, with 22 bases between. CDR1 GTSNPN and CDR2 SVGIG come from the germline V gene (reference sequence). The CDR3 reads CAWSREGRGRSAQHF. In DNA, the CDR3 is TGTGCCTGGAGTAGGGAGGGCAGGGGAAGGTCGGCCCAGCATTTT.

This clonotype has a count of ten or more. This chain connects TRBV5-1 to TRBJ2-5; a weak D match, TRBD1 (5 bases). CDR3 size: 15 residues. Germline V lookup: CDR1 SGHRS, CDR2 YFSETQ. The ends were cut back, 4 bases at V and 4 bases at J, with 17 bases in the middle. The CDR3 protein is CASSLGPTRAETQYF. Written as DNA, the CDR3 is TGCGCCAGCAGCCTCGGACCGACCAGGGCAGAGACCCAGTACTTC.

Comments on this clonotype: Given a far larger clone just one base away, this is likely a sequencing read error. This chain joins TRBV6-2 or TRBV6-3 and TRBJ2-1; D might be TRBD2 (5 bases). The CDR3 spans 16 residues. CDR1 MNHEY and CDR2 SVGEGT come from the germline V gene. The V gene lost 6 bases and the J gene lost 4 bases, with 19 bases spanning the gap. The CDR3 nucleotides are TGTGCCAGCAGCGATTCTAGCCGGAGATCATACAATGAGCAGTTCTTC. Translation: CASSDSSRRSYNEQFF.

Ten or more counts support this clonotype. The chain employs TRBV11-2 and TRBJ2-1; weak D call: TRBD2 (6 bases). Germline assignment: CDR1 SGHAT and CDR2 FQNNGV. The CDR3 has 17 residues. Trimming left V 5 bases short and J 0 bases short, with 17 bases between. For the CDR3, the DNA is TGTGCCAGCAGCCCCGCGGGACTCAGGGCCTCCTACAATGAGCAGTTCTTC. Its translation: CASSPAGLRASYNEQFF.

This clonotype was seen repeatedly, ten times or more. This chain uses TRBV12-3 or TRBV12-4 with TRBJ2-1; either TRBD1 or TRBD2 may fit D (5 bases each). The germline V and J ends were trimmed by 2 bases and 0 bases, with 14 bases remaining between them. The CDR3 runs 17 residues. The CDR3 DNA reads TGTGCCAGCAGTTTAAAGGGGTCGGGGAGCTCCTACAATGAGCAGTTCTTC. It specifies CASSLKGSGSSYNEQFF.